This is a list of T cell receptor beta chains from one sample in a study of blood T cell repertoires in COVID-19. Method: immunoSEQ multiplex PCR; TCRdb's copy keeps in-frame clones and lacks some. This sample yields under 75,000 clones, of which just over 85% are seen a single time; about a fifth belongs to the top ten. The sample comprised peripheral blood. These receptors came from a woman of 80 years or more with active COVID-19. Both conserved end residues are part of each CDR3. D genes are given only for firm matches. Size is stated for part of the rows, as once, few or many counts, or as a class when the clone is expanded.

d_gene | abundance | j_gene | v_gene | CDR3nt | CDR3aa
TRBD1 | . | TRBJ1-2 | TRBV7-2 | TGTGCCAGCAGTCGACTCTACAGGGGAAATTGGGGCTACACCTTC | CASSRLYRGNWGYTF
. | few | TRBJ2-7 | TRBV10-3 | TGTGCCATCAGTGAGTCGTTAGAATCCTACGAGCAGTACTTC | CAISESLESYEQYF
. | many | TRBJ2-1 | TRBV5-1 | TGCGCCAGCAGCAAGGAGTTGTACAATGAGCAGTTCTTC | CASSKELYNEQFF
. | . | TRBJ1-1 | TRBV28 | TGTGCCAGCAGTTTATCCAGGGGTGAAGCTTTCTTT | CASSLSRGEAFF
. | . | TRBJ2-7 | TRBV29-1 | TGCAGCGCCGGGACTTACTACGAGCAGTACTTC | CSAGTYYEQYF
TRBD2 | . | TRBJ2-1 | TRBV4-3 | TGCGCCAGCAGCCAAGGAGGTTGGACTAGTCATCGGAATGAGCAGTTCTTC | CASSQGGWTSHRNEQFF
TRBD2 | . | TRBJ2-3 | TRBV7-2 | TGTGCCAGCAGCTCCCCGGAGGGGCGGGGGTTCACAGATACGCAGTATTTT | CASSSPEGRGFTDTQYF
TRBD1 | . | TRBJ2-2 | TRBV7-9 | TGTGCCAGCAGCCCCGGACAGGGGAAGGCCGGGGAGCTGTTTTTT | CASSPGQGKAGELFF
TRBD1 | . | TRBJ1-2 | TRBV29-1 | TGCAGCGTTGTCGGACAGGGGGCTTGGGGCTACACCTTC | CSVVGQGAWGYTF
TRBD2 | . | TRBJ2-5 | TRBV2 | TGTGCCACAAGAGGGACTAGCTACGAAGAGACCCAGTACTTC | CATRGTSYEETQYF
. | . | TRBJ1-2 | TRBV20-1 | TGCAGTGCTCGACTTGGCTACACCTTC | CSARLGYTF
TRBD2 | few | TRBJ2-2 | TRBV9 | TGTGCCAGCAGCCCTCGCGGGGGGGCGAACACCGGGGAGCTGTTTTTT | CASSPRGGANTGELFF
. | . | TRBJ1-1 | TRBV28 | TGTGCCAGCAGTTTTCCGGGAGGGACTGAAGCTTTCTTT | CASSFPGGTEAFF
TRBD2 | . | TRBJ2-7 | TRBV4-2 | TGTGCCAGCAGCCAAGATAGGTCGGGGGGCTACGAGCAGTACTTC | CASSQDRSGGYEQYF